This entry is about one TCR beta chain. The antigen is undetermined. The CDR3 end falls 3 residues outside the read, so it is completed with the germline J gene. The sample originates from a study of T cell clonality in common variable immunodeficiency. The study, taken as a whole, reports: Fewer deletions and N-nucleotide insertions were reportedly seen in common variable immunodeficiency TCR beta sequences. CVID subjects shared fewer TCRbeta clones than healthy controls did.

Germline CDR1 is LNHDA and CDR2 is SQIVND (reference sequence). The V gene lost 2 bases and the J gene lost 7 bases, with 14 bases spanning the gap. The CDR3 contains 15 residues. The protocol was immunoSEQ multiplex PCR, while the TCRdb copy is restricted to in-frame clones and leaves out a portion. The sample has fewer than 30,000 clones, none seen only once. This TCR was recovered from a human donor with common variable immunodeficiency. This chain connects TRBV19 to TRBJ1-4; D is possibly TRBD1 (6 bases). Sequencing was carried out using peripheral blood mononuclear cells. The CDR3 region is CASSIFGGAREKLFF. The CDR3 bases that were read are TGTGCCAGTAGTATATTTGGGGGGGCCCGTGAAAAA. Together with reference TRBV19 and TRBJ1-4, the CDR3 gives the full variable domain: DGGITQSPKYLFRKEGQNVTLSCEQNLNHDAMYWYRQDPGQGLRLIYYSQIVNDFQKGDIAEGYSVSREKKESFPLTVTSAQKNPTAFYLCASSIFGGAREKLFFGSGTQLSVL.